These T cell receptor beta chains were read from a single sample in a study of metastatic and nonmetastatic thyroid tumors. Via MiXCR, TCRdb re-called the PCR reads. The table has about 15,000 clones, around 28% seen once. Sequencing used tumor tissue. The source of these receptors is a male donor with papillary thyroid cancer or a benign thyroid nodule (not recorded which). Some clones in this sample may be carry-over from other donors' samples. Each CDR3 is given with its conserved first and last residue. D genes are given only for firm matches. Size is stated for part of the rows, as once, few or many counts, or as a class when the clone is expanded.

>TRBV11-2|NA|TRBD2|TRBJ2-2
TGTGCCAGCAGCTTAGATGCGGGCCTAGCGGGAAAAGCCGGGGAGCTGTTTTTT
CASSLDAGLAGKAGELFF
>TRBV6-1|NA|TRBD1|TRBJ1-1
TGTGCCATCATTTCACAGGGGGTGGGGACTGAAGCTTTCTTT
CAIISQGVGTEAFF
>TRBV18|NA|NA|TRBJ2-7
TGTGCCAGCTCACCCCCCGGGACTCGCTACGAGCAGTACTTC
CASSPPGTRYEQYF
>TRBV6-4|many|NA|TRBJ2-3
TGTGCCAGCAGTGAAAGAGGGGACCCCACAGATACGCAGTATTTT
CASSERGDPTDTQYF
>TRBV20-1|many|NA|TRBJ2-2
TGCAGTGCTTCCGAGACAGGGAGGGACACCGGGGAGCTGCTTTTT
CSASETGRDTGELLF
>TRBV28|few|NA|TRBJ1-5
TGTGCCAGCAGGGGGGATTGGGGAAGGGTCAATCAGCCCCAGCATTTT
CASRGDWGRVNQPQHF
>TRBV5-6|many|TRBD1|TRBJ2-7
TGTGCCAGCAGCTTGGCCATAGGACAGGAGCTCGAGCAGTACTTC
CASSLAIGQELEQYF
>TRBV30|NA|NA|TRBJ2-3
TGTGCCTGGAGAAGACACCCTAGCACAGATACGCAGTATTTT
CAWRRHPSTDTQYF
>TRBV2|few|NA|TRBJ2-7
TGTGCCAGCACTGGCAAGGCCGAGCAGTACTTC
CASTGKAEQYF
>TRBV20-1|NA|TRBD2|TRBJ2-3
TGCAGTGCTAGAGGACTAGCGGGAGTGTTAGATACGCAGTATTTT
CSARGLAGVLDTQYF
>TRBV12-3/TRBV12-4|many|NA|TRBJ2-1
TGTGCCAGCAGTTTTGCGAAGAGTCAGTTCTTC
CASSFAKSQFF
>TRBV30|few|TRBD1|TRBJ1-3
TGTGCCTGCACTCCTGAGGGGGCGGTCGGAAACACCATATATTTT
CACTPEGAVGNTIYF
>TRBV4-2|NA|TRBD2|TRBJ2-1
TGTGCCAGCAGCCCTACTAGCGGGATTATGAATGAGCAGTTCTTC
CASSPTSGIMNEQFF
>TRBV5-1|NA|TRBD1|TRBJ2-7
TGCGCCAGCACCCGGGACAGCTCCTCCTACGAGCAGTACTTC
CASTRDSSSYEQYF
>TRBV6-2/TRBV6-3|NA|NA|TRBJ2-7
TGTGCCAGCAGTTACCGCCGGGACGGTGCCTACGAGCAGTACTTC
CASSYRRDGAYEQYF
>TRBV19|once|TRBD1|TRBJ1-6
TGTGCGAGGGGCCGGGACAGATTAAATTCACCCCTCCACTTT
CARGRDRLNSPLHF
>TRBV15|few|TRBD1|TRBJ2-6
TGTGCCACTCAACCGACAGGGGGTGGGGCCAACGTCCTGACTTTC
CATQPTGGGANVLTF
>TRBV20-1|few|NA|TRBJ2-1
TGCAGTGCTAGAGATAAAGCGACTAGTCATGAGCAGTTCTTC
CSARDKATSHEQFF
>TRBV18|NA|NA|TRBJ2-4
TGTGCCAGCTCACCACCTAACGAGGGCAACATTCAGTACTTC
CASSPPNEGNIQYF
>TRBV6-1|NA|TRBD1|TRBJ2-2
TGTGCCAGCAGTGAACCGGGACAGGGGTCCCCCGGGGAGCTGTTTTTT
CASSEPGQGSPGELFF
>TRBV5-1|many|TRBD1|TRBJ1-1
TGCGCCAGCAGCTTGGCCGGGACAGGGGAGGGTGAAGCTTTCTTT
CASSLAGTGEGEAFF
>TRBV18|NA|NA|TRBJ2-7
TGTGCCGGCTCACGGGACATAACCTACGAGCAGTACTTC
CAGSRDITYEQYF
>TRBV6-2/TRBV6-3|few|TRBD1|TRBJ2-2
TGTGCCAGCAGGCCCGACAGGGATCGCGGGGAGCTGTTTTTT
CASRPDRDRGELFF
>TRBV20-1|NA|TRBD2|TRBJ2-7
TGCAGTGCTAGAGAACTAGCGGGCTACGAGCAGTACTTC
CSARELAGYEQYF
>TRBV12-3/TRBV12-4|many|NA|TRBJ1-2
TGTGCCAGCAGTCAAAACGGGTGGGGCTACACCTTC
CASSQNGWGYTF
>TRBV5-6|many|NA|TRBJ2-7
TGTGCCAGCAGTTTAAGCCCCGATCGCGAGCAGTACTTC
CASSLSPDREQYF
>TRBV6-1|NA|TRBD1|TRBJ1-5
TGTGCCATCGCTCCCTGGTACAGGGGTGGCAATCAGCCCCAGCATTTT
CAIAPWYRGGNQPQHF
>TRBV11-3|few|NA|TRBJ2-1
TGTGCAAGAGGAACACAAGAGCAGTTCTTC
CARGTQEQFF
>TRBV18|NA|TRBD1|TRBJ1-2
TGTGCCAGCTCACCACAGGGGGCGGATGGCTACACCTTC
CASSPQGADGYTF
>TRBV12-5|few|NA|TRBJ2-6
TGTGCTAGTGGTTTGGCCCGAGACCCATTCTCTGGGGCCAACGTCCTGACTTTC
CASGLARDPFSGANVLTF
>TRBV5-4|many|TRBD1|TRBJ1-2
TGTGCCAGCAGCACCCCCCGGGACAGGGACGAGTATGGCTACACCTTC
CASSTPRDRDEYGYTF
>TRBV28|many|NA|TRBJ1-3
TGTGCCAGCAGAGAGGAGGAGGGCACCATATATTTT
CASREEEGTIYF
>TRBV7-9|many|TRBD1|TRBJ1-2
TGTGCCAGCAGCTTAGGTGACAGGGGGCTCTATGGCTACACCTTC
CASSLGDRGLYGYTF
>TRBV2|NA|NA|TRBJ1-6
TGTGCCAGCAGTGAAGCGGGTGGTGTTAATTCAACCGTCCACTTT
CASSEAGGVNSTVHF
>TRBV11-2|NA|NA|TRBJ2-7
TGTGCCAGCAGCCTGACTAGTCCTACCTACGAGCAGTACTTC
CASSLTSPTYEQYF
>TRBV6-1|NA|NA|TRBJ2-3
TGTGCCAGCAGTGGGGCCCGACTGAGTCCCTCAGCAGATACGCAGTATTTT
CASSGARLSPSADTQYF
>TRBV11-3|once|NA|TRBJ1-1
TGTGCCAGCAGCTTAGCCGGCCTAACGCGCACTGAAGCTATCTTT
CASSLAGLTRTEAIF
>TRBV5-1|large|TRBD1|TRBJ1-2
TGCGCCAGCAGCTTAGGGACAGGACCGAACTATGGCTACACCTTC
CASSLGTGPNYGYTF
>TRBV30|NA|NA|TRBJ1-3
TGTGCCTGGAGTCCTACCCGAAACACCATATATTTT
CAWSPTRNTIYF
>TRBV5-8|many|NA|TRBJ1-1
TGTGCCAGCAGCTTGGAGGGAGGTAGCACTGAAGCTTTCTTT
CASSLEGGSTEAFF
>TRBV28|NA|TRBD2|TRBJ2-1
TGTGCCAGCAGTTTCGCGGGAGGGCCTGAGAATGAGCAGTTCTTC
CASSFAGGPENEQFF
>TRBV20-1|many|TRBD2|TRBJ2-5
TGCAGTGCTAGAGGCTCTAGCGGGGGAAGGGAGACCCAGTACTTC
CSARGSSGGRETQYF
>TRBV6-4|NA|NA|TRBJ2-1
TGTGCCAGCAGCCTTAGCGTCGCCGATCACAATGAGCAGTTCTTC
CASSLSVADHNEQFF
>TRBV5-6|few|TRBD1|TRBJ1-1
TGTGCCAGCAGCTTGTTTACAGGGGGCCAGGGTCGAGGCACTGAAGCTTTCTTT
CASSLFTGGQGRGTEAFF
>TRBV5-1|many|TRBD1|TRBJ2-1
TGCGCCAGCAGCTTGGGGCCGGGGACAGGGGCCTACAATGAGCAGTTCTTC
CASSLGPGTGAYNEQFF
>TRBV7-8|NA|NA|TRBJ1-3
TGTGCCAGCATCCCGGGGAGCTCTGGAAACACCATATATTTT
CASIPGSSGNTIYF
>TRBV19|many|NA|TRBJ1-5
TGTGCCAGTAAAAGAACGGGGGACAATCAGCCCCAGCATTTT
CASKRTGDNQPQHF